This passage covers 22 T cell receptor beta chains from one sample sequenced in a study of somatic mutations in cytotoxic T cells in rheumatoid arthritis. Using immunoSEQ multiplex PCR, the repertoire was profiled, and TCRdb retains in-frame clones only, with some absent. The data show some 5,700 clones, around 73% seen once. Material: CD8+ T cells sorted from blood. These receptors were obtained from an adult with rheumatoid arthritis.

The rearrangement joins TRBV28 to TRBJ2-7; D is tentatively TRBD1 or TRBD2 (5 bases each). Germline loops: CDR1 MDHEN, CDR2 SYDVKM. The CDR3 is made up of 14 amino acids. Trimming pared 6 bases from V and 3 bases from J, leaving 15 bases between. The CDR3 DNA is TGTGCCAGCAGACGACCGGGACGGCACTACGAGCAGTACTTC. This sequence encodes CASRRPGRHYEQYF.

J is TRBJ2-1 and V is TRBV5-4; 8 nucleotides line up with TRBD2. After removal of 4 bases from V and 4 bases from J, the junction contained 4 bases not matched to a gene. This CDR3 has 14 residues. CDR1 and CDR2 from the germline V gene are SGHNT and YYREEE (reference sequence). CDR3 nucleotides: TGTGCCAGCAGCCGGACGGGGGGGTACAATGAGCAGTTCTTC. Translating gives CASSRTGGYNEQFF.

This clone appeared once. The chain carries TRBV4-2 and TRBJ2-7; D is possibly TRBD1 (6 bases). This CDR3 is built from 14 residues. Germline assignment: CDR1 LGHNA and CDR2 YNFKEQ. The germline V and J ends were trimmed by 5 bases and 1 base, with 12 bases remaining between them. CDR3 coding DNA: TGTGCCAGCAGCGCTGATCAGGGGTCCTACGAGCAGTACTTC. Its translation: CASSADQGSYEQYF.

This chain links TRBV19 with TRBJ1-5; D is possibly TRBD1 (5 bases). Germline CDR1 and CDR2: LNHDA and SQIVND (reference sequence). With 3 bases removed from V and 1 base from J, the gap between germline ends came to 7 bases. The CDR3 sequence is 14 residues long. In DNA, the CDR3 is TGTGCCAGTAGTATCCGGGACAGCAATCAGCCCCAGCATTTT. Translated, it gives CASSIRDSNQPQHF.

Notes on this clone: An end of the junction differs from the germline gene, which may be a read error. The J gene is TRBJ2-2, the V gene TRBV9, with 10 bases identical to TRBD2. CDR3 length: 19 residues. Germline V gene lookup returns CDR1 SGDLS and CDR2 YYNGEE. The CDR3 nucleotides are TGTGCCAGCAGCGTTAAAGGGGGACCGGGACTAGCGAAGACCGGGGAGCTGTTTTTT. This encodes CASSVKGGPGLAKTGELFF.

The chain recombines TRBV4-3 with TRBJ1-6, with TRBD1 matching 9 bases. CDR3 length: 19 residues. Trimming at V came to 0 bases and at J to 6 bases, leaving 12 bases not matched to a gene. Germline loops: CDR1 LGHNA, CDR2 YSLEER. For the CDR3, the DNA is TGCGCCAGCAGCCAAGATAACCGAGGGGGACAGGGCCTTAATTCACCCCTCCACTTT. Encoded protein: CASSQDNRGGQGLNSPLHF.

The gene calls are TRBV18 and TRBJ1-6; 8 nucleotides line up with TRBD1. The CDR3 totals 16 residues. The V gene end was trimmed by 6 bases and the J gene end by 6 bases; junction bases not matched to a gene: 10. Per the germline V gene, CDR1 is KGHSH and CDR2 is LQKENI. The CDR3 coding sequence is TGTGCCAGCTCGCCGGGGGGACAGGCAATTAATTCACCCCTCCACTTT. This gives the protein CASSPGGQAINSPLHF.

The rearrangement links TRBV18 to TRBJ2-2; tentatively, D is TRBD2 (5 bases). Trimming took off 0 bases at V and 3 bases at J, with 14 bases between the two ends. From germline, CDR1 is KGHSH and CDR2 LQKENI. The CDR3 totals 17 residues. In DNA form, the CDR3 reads TGTGCCAGCTCACCACCGGCTCCCCAAGCGGACACCGGGGAGCTGTTTTTT. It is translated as CASSPPAPQADTGELFF.

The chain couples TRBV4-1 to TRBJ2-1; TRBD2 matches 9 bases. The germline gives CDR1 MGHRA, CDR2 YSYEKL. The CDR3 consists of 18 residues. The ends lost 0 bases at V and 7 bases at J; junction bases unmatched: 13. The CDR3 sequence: CASSQEGGAGLARNEQFF. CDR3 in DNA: TGCGCCAGCAGCCAAGAAGGAGGGGCAGGACTAGCGAGAAATGAGCAGTTCTTC.

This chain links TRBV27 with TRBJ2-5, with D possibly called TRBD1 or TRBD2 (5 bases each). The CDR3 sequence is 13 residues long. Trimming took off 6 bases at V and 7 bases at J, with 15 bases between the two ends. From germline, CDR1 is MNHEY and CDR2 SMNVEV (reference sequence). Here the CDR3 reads CASSTGTTGTQYF. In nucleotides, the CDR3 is TGTGCCAGCAGCACCGGGACGACGGGGACCCAGTACTTC.

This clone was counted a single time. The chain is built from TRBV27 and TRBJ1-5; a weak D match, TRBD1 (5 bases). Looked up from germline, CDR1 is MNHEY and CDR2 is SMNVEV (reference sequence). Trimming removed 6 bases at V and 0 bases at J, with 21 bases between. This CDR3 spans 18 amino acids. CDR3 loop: CASRPGLMAPYSNQPQHF. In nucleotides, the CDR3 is TGTGCCAGCAGACCAGGGTTGATGGCTCCCTATAGCAATCAGCCCCAGCATTTT.

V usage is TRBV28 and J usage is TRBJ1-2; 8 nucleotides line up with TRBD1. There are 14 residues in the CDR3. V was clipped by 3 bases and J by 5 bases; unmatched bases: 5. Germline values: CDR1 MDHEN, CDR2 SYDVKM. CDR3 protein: CASSFDRGAYGYTF. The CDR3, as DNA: TGTGCCAGCAGTTTCGACAGGGGCGCGTATGGCTACACCTTC.

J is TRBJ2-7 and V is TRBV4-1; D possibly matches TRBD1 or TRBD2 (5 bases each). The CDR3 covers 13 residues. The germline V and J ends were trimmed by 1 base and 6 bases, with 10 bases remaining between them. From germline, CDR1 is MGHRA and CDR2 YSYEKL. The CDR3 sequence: CASSQVTGTEQYF. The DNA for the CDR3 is TGCGCCAGCAGCCAAGTTACGGGGACCGAGCAGTACTTC.

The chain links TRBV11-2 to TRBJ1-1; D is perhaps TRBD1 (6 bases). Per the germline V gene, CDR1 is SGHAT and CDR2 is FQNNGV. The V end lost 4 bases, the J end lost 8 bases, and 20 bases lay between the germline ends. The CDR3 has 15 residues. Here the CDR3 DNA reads TGTGCCAGCAGCTCTTGGGAGGGAACAGGGACCGAAGCTTTCTTT. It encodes CASSSWEGTGTEAFF.

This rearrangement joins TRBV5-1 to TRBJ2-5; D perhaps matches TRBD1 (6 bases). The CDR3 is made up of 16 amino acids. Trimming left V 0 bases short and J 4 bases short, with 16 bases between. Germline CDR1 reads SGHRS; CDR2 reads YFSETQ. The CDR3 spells CASSLAGIEGVETQYF. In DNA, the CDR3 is TGCGCCAGCAGCTTGGCCGGTATAGAGGGGGTAGAGACCCAGTACTTC. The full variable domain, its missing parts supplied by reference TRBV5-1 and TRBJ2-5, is KAGVTQTPRYLIKTRGQQVTLSCSPISGHRSVSWYQQTPGQGLQFLFEYFSETQRNKGNFPGRFSGRQFSNSRSEMNVSTLELGDSALYLCASSLAGIEGVETQYFGPGTRLLVL.

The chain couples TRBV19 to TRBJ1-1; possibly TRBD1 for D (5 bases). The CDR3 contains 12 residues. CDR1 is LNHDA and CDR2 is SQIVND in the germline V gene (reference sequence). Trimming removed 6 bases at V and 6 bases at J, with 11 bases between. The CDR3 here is CASSKKTAEAFF. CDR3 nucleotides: TGTGCCAGTAGCAAGAAGACAGCTGAAGCTTTCTTT. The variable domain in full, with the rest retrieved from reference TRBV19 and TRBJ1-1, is DGGITQSPKYLFRKEGQNVTLSCEQNLNHDAMYWYRQDPGQGLRLIYYSQIVNDFQKGDIAEGYSVSREKKESFPLTVTSAQKNPTAFYLCASSKKTAEAFFGQGTRLTVV.

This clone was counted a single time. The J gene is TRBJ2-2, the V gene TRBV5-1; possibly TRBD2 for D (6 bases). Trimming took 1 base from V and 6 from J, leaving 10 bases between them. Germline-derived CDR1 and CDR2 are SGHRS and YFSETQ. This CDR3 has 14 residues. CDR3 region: CASSLPGRPGELFF. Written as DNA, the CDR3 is TGCGCCAGCAGCTTGCCAGGGAGGCCCGGGGAGCTGTTTTTT. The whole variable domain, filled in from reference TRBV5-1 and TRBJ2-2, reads KAGVTQTPRYLIKTRGQQVTLSCSPISGHRSVSWYQQTPGQGLQFLFEYFSETQRNKGNFPGRFSGRQFSNSRSEMNVSTLELGDSALYLCASSLPGRPGELFFGEGSRLTVL.

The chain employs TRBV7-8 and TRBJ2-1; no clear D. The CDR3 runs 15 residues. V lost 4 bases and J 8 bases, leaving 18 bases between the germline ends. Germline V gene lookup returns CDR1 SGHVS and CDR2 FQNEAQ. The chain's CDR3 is CASSSIRVGFDEQFF. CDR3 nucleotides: TGTGCCAGCAGCTCCATACGGGTGGGGTTCGATGAGCAGTTCTTC.

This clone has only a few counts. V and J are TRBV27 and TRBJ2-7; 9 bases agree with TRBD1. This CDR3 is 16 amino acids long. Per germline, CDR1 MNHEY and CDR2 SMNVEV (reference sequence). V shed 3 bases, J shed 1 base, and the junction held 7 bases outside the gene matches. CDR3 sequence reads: CASSFSFGQGSYEQYF. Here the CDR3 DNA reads TGTGCCAGCAGTTTTAGTTTCGGACAGGGGTCCTACGAGCAGTACTTC.

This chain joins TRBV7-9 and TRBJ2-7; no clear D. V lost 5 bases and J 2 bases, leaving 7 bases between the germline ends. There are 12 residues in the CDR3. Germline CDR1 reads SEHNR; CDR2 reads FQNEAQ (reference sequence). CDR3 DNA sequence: TGTGCCAGCAGCCTTAGGACCTACGAGCAGTACTTC. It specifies CASSLRTYEQYF.

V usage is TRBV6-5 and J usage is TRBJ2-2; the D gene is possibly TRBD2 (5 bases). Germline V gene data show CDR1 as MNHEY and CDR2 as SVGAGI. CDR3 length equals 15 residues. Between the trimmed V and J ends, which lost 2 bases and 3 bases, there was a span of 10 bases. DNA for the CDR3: TGTGCCAGCAGTTACGAGGGATCGGACACCGGGGAGCTGTTTTTT. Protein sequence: CASSYEGSDTGELFF.

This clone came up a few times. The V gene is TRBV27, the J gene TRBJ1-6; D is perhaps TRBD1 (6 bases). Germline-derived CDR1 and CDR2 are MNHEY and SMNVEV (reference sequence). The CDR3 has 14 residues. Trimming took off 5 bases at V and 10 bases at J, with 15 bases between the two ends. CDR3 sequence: CASSPQGLGSPLHF. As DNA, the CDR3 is TGTGCCAGCAGTCCCCAGGGGTTAGGGTCACCCCTCCACTTT.